The rows below give T cell receptor beta chains drawn from one sample of a study of T-cell reconstitution after alpha-beta-depleted transplantation in children. From the PCR reads, TCRdb called clonotypes with MiXCR, one entry per CDR3 protein. This sample has some 500,000 distinct CDR3 sequences, with about 16% found just once. The sequenced sample was PBMCs from the stem cell graft donor, obtained from the stem cell graft. These receptors originate from a human donor who donated a stem cell graft to a child with acute lymphoblastic leukemia. Both conserved end residues are part of each CDR3. A D gene is named only where the DNA matches it firmly. Size is stated for part of the rows, as once, few or many counts, or as a class when the clone is expanded.

>TRBV5-4|TRBD1|few|TRBJ1-1
TGTGCCAGCAGCCGGCGACAGGGTGAAGCTTTCTTT
CASSRRQGEAFF
>TRBV5-6|TRBD1|few|TRBJ1-6
TGTGCCAGCAGCTGGGACAGGGAACTTTTCACCCTCCACTTT
CASSWDRELFTLHF
>TRBV14|.|few|TRBJ2-3
TGTGCCAGCAGCCAAGAATGGACAGATACGCAGTATTTT
CASSQEWTDTQYF
>TRBV28|TRBD1|.|TRBJ2-4
TGTGCCAGTCGACAGGGGTACATTCAGTACTTC
CASRQGYIQYF
>TRBV12-3/TRBV12-4|.|few|TRBJ1-5
TGTGCCAGCAGTTTAGGGCCTAACCAGGGGACTCAGCCCCAGCATTTT
CASSLGPNQGTQPQHF
>TRBV5-1|TRBD1|few|TRBJ2-3
TGCGCCAGCCAGCTTGGGACAGCGTCTAGCACAGATACGCAGTATTTT
CASQLGTASSTDTQYF
>TRBV11-2|TRBD1|.|TRBJ2-5
TGTGCCAGCAGCCCTTCCTCTCGGGACAGGGGGACGCAAGAGACCCAGTACTTC
CASSPSSRDRGTQETQYF
>TRBV7-9|.|.|TRBJ2-7
TGTGCCAGCAGTAGATGGGGAGACTTACCTTACGAGCAGTACTTC
CASSRWGDLPYEQYF
>TRBV27|.|few|TRBJ2-1
TGTGCCAGCAGTATAGTAGCGGTCCCGTACAATGAGCAGTTCTTC
CASSIVAVPYNEQFF
>TRBV20-1|.|few|TRBJ1-4
TGCAGTGCCATACGGGGGAATGAAAAACTGTTTTTT
CSAIRGNEKLFF
>TRBV6-1|.|few|TRBJ1-3
TGTGCCAGCAGTGCTCGGAGCTCTGGAAACACCATATATTTT
CASSARSSGNTIYF
>TRBV5-1|.|few|TRBJ2-7
TGCGCCAGCAGCTTGGTTGTAGGGGATAGAGCCTACGAGCAGTACTTC
CASSLVVGDRAYEQYF
>TRBV18|.|few|TRBJ1-1
TGTGCCAGTGAGCGGGGGACTCACACTGAAGCTTTCTTT
CASERGTHTEAFF
>TRBV12-3/TRBV12-4|TRBD2|.|TRBJ2-7
TGTGCCAGCAGGCCGGGACTAACCTACGAGCAGTACTTC
CASRPGLTYEQYF
>TRBV3-2|.|.|TRBJ2-1
TGTGCCACCAGGAAAAGCCAGTTAAGGAGTGAGCAGTTCTTC
CATRKSQLRSEQFF
>TRBV6-1|.|few|TRBJ1-3
TGTGCCAGCACTGCCGTTAGTGCTGGAAACACCATATATTTT
CASTAVSAGNTIYF
>TRBV30|TRBD2|.|TRBJ2-1
TGTGCCTGGTTAGCGGGAGCTAGCGAGCAGTTCTTC
CAWLAGASEQFF